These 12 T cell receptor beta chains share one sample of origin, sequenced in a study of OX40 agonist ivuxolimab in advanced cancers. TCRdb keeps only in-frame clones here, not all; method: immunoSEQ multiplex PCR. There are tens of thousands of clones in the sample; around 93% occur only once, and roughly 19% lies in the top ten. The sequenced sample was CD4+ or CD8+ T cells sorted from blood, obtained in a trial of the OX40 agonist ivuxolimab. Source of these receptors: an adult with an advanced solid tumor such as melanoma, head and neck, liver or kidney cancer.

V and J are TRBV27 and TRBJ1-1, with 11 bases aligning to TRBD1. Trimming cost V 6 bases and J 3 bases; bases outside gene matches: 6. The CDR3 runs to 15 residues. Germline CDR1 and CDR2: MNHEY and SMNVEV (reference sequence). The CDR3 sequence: CASSDPGQGDTEAFF. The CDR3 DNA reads TGTGCCAGCAGCGATCCGGGACAGGGGGACACTGAAGCTTTCTTT.

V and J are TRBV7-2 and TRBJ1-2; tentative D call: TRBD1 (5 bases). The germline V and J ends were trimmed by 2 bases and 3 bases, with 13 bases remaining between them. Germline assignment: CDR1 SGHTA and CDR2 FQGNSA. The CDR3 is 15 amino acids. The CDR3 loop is CASSLPQGRYYGYTF. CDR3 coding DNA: TGTGCCAGCAGCTTACCCCAGGGCAGATACTATGGCTACACCTTC.

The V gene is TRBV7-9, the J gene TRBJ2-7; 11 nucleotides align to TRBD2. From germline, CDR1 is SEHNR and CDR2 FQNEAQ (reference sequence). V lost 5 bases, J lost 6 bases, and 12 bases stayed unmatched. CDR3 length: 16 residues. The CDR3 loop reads CASSPTSTSGKLEQYF. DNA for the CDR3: TGTGCCAGCAGCCCCACCTCGACTAGCGGGAAGCTCGAGCAGTACTTC.

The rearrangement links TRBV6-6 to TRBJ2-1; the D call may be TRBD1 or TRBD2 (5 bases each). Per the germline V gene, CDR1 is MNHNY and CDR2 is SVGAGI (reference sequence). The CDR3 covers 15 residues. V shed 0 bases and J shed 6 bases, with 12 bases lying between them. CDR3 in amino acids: CASSYSPGTGNEQFF. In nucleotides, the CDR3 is TGTGCCAGCAGTTACTCTCCAGGGACGGGCAATGAGCAGTTCTTC.

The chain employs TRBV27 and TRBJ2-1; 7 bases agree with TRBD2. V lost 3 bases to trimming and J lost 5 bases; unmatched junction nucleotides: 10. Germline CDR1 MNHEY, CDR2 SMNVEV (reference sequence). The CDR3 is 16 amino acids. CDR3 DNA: TGTGCCAGCAGTTTCATCCGGCGGGAGCCTCACAATGAGCAGTTCTTC. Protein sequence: CASSFIRREPHNEQFF.

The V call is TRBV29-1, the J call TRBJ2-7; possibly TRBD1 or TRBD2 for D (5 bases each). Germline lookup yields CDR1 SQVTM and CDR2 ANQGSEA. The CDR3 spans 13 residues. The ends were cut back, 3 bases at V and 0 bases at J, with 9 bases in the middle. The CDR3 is CSVEGTDSYEQYF. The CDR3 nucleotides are TGCAGCGTTGAGGGGACGGACTCCTACGAGCAGTACTTC.

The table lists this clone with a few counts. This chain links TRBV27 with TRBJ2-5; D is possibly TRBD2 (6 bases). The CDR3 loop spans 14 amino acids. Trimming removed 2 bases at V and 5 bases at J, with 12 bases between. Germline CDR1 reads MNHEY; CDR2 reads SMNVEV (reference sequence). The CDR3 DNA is TGTGCCAGCAGTTTAGGGGCAAGCGGGGAGACCCAGTACTTC. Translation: CASSLGASGETQYF.

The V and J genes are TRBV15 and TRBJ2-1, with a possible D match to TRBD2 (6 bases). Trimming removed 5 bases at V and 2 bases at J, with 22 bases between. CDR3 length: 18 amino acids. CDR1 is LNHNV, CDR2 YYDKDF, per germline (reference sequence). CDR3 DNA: TGTGCCACCAGCCGTCTACCCAAGAGCCCGGGAGCCTACAATGAGCAGTTCTTC. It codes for CATSRLPKSPGAYNEQFF.

Here the CDR3 reads CAIGGGGGYNEQFF. Here the CDR3 DNA reads TGTGCCATCGGCGGCGGGGGAGGGTACAATGAGCAGTTCTTC. The chain recombines TRBV10-3 with TRBJ2-1; 7 nucleotides align to TRBD2. V was pared by 8 bases and J by 4 bases, with 8 bases of the junction left unmatched. CDR1 is ENHRY, CDR2 SYGVKD, per germline. This CDR3 has 14 residues.

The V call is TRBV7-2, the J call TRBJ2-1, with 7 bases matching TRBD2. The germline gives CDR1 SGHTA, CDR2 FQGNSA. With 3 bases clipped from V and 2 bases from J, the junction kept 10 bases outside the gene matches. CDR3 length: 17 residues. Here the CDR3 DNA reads TGTGCCAGCAGCTTGAGTCGAGGACTAGATACCTACAATGAGCAGTTCTTC. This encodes CASSLSRGLDTYNEQFF.

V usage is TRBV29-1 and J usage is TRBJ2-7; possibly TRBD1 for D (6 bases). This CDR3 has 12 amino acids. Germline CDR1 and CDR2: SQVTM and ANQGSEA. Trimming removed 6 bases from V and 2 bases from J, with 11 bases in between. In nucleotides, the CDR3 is TGCAGCGTCGAACAGGGTGCCTACGAGCAGTACTTC. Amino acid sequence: CSVEQGAYEQYF.

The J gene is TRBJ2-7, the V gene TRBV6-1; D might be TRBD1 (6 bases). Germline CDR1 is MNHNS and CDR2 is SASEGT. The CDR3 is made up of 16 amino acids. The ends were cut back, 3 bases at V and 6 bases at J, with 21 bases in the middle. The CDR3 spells CASSEPGYLQGIEQYF. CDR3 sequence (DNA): TGTGCCAGCAGTGAGCCGGGGTATTTACAGGGAATCGAGCAGTACTTC.